Following are 19 T cell receptor beta chains from one sample sequenced in a study of human T cells and chemical hapten exposure. TCRdb re-called the RACE reads through MiXCR, storing one row per CDR3 protein. The sample has 240,000 or so distinct CDR3 sequences, approximately 8.4% seen once. Time point described: pre-sensitization, week 0. As for treatment: therapeutic diphenylcyclopropenone sensitization with weekly scalp DPC. Material: whole blood, obtained in connection with sensitization to the hapten diphenylcyclopropenone (DPC). The source is a woman aged 40-49 years with alopecia areata. Some clones in this sample may be carry-over from other donors' samples.

This clonotype was seen a handful of times. The chain carries TRBV3-1 and TRBJ2-1, with 11 bases identical to TRBD1. This CDR3 spans 14 amino acids. Trimming at V came to 3 bases and at J to 9 bases, leaving 4 bases not matched to a gene. Germline V gene data show CDR1 as LGHDT and CDR2 as YNNKEL (reference sequence). CDR3 coding DNA: TGTGCCAGCAGCCAGGACAGGGGGCCGGGTGAGCAGTTCTTC. Translated: CASSQDRGPGEQFF.

J is TRBJ2-1 and V is TRBV6-1; D unresolved. CDR3 length: 13 residues. V gave up 1 base and J gave up 9 bases, with 10 bases separating them. Germline lookup yields CDR1 MNHNS and CDR2 SASEGT. The CDR3 DNA sequence: TGTGCCAGCAGTGAAGTGGATGTTTCTGAGCAGTTCTTC. Encoded protein: CASSEVDVSEQFF.

This clonotype was found a few times. The chain carries TRBV29-1 and TRBJ2-5, with 8 bases fitting TRBD2. V gave up 3 bases and J gave up 1 base; unmatched junction bases: 1. Germline V lookup: CDR1 SQVTM, CDR2 ANQGSEA. The CDR3 runs to 13 residues. The CDR3, as DNA: TGCAGCGTTGACGGACTAGCCCAAGAGACCCAGTACTTC. Protein sequence: CSVDGLAQETQYF.

The chain employs TRBV4-3 and TRBJ2-7; 8 nucleotides line up with TRBD1. V dropped 0 bases and J dropped 5; count of bases not matched to a gene: 12. Per germline, CDR1 LGHNA and CDR2 YSLEER. The CDR3 runs 17 residues. CDR3 coding DNA: TGCGCCAGCAGCCAAGATGCCGGAGGACAGGGTACCGACGAGCAGTACTTC. Translating it yields CASSQDAGGQGTDEQYF.

The chain has TRBV5-1 and TRBJ2-5, with TRBD1 matching over 8 bases. The CDR3 contains 15 residues. Germline V gene sequence: CDR1 SGHRS, CDR2 YFSETQ. The J segment lost 0 bases and the V segment lost 1 base, leaving 2 bases of the junction unmatched. The CDR3 region has the DNA TGCGCCAGCAGCTTGACAGGGGGATACCAAGAGACCCAGTACTTC. Protein: CASSLTGGYQETQYF. The full variable domain, rest sourced from reference TRBV5-1 and TRBJ2-5, is KAGVTQTPRYLIKTRGQQVTLSCSPISGHRSVSWYQQTPGQGLQFLFEYFSETQRNKGNFPGRFSGRQFSNSRSEMNVSTLELGDSALYLCASSLTGGYQETQYFGPGTRLLVL.

V gene TRBV10-3 combines with J gene TRBJ2-3; TRBD1 is a possible D gene (6 bases). Germline assignment: CDR1 ENHRY and CDR2 SYGVKD. V was shortened by 2 bases and J by 6 bases, with 15 bases between the two germline ends. The CDR3 totals 15 residues. The CDR3 DNA is TGTGCCATCAGTGAGCAGGGGACCCTGGGGGATACGCAGTATTTT. The encoded protein is CAISEQGTLGDTQYF.

V and J are TRBV27 and TRBJ2-1; D gene unclear. Germline V gene sequence: CDR1 MNHEY, CDR2 SMNVEV (reference sequence). The V end lost 1 base, the J end lost 3 bases, and 7 bases lay between the germline ends. The CDR3 spans 14 residues. The CDR3 spells CASSLYGRYNEQFF. Here the CDR3 DNA reads TGTGCCAGCAGTTTATATGGACGCTACAATGAGCAGTTCTTC.

This clonotype was counted only a few times. The chain carries TRBV27 and TRBJ2-7; D could derive from TRBD1 or TRBD2 (6 bases each). V was cut by 3 bases and J by 1 base, with 13 bases left in between. The CDR3 has 15 amino acids. Germline V gives CDR1 MNHEY, CDR2 SMNVEV (reference sequence). DNA of the CDR3: TGTGCCAGCAGTTTGATGATAGGGGGGTCCTACGAGCAGTACTTC. Translated, it gives CASSLMIGGSYEQYF.

This clonotype was seen just once. As DNA, the CDR3 is TGCAGTGCTAGAGCCGAGACTAGCGGCTACGAGCAGTACTTC. This gives the protein CSARAETSGYEQYF. The chain combines TRBV20-1 with TRBJ2-7; 9 bases fit TRBD2. V lost 1 base, J lost 3 bases, and 4 bases stayed unmatched. Germline V gene data show CDR1 as DFQATT and CDR2 as SNEGSKA (reference sequence). The CDR3 is 14 amino acids.

The chain links TRBV7-2 to TRBJ1-5, with a weak D call TRBD1 (6 bases). The CDR3 runs to 15 residues. The V end lost 3 bases, the J end lost 3 bases, and 12 bases lay between the germline ends. Looked up from germline, CDR1 is SGHTA and CDR2 is FQGNSA. The CDR3 nucleotides read TGTGCCAGCAGCTTTTCCGGGGGCTACAATCAGCCCCAGCATTTT. It specifies CASSFSGGYNQPQHF.

Only a few counts were recorded for this clonotype. The chain combines TRBV28 with TRBJ2-2, with 10 bases fitting TRBD1. The CDR3 length is 15 residues. V shed 5 bases and J 2 bases; nucleotides not matched to a gene: 2. Germline CDR1 reads MDHEN; CDR2 reads SYDVKM. Here the CDR3 reads CASSGDRGNTGELFF. CDR3 DNA: TGTGCCAGCAGTGGGGACAGGGGTAACACCGGGGAGCTGTTTTTT.

The V and J genes are TRBV6-2 or TRBV6-3 and TRBJ2-1, with D unresolved. The CDR3 spans 15 residues. CDR1 is MNHEY and CDR2 is SVGEGT in the germline V gene. The V gene lost 3 bases and the J gene lost 4 bases, with 13 bases spanning the gap. The DNA of the CDR3 is TGTGCCAGCAGTTATCTCGCAGGTTTTTACAATGAGCAGTTCTTC. The encoded protein is CASSYLAGFYNEQFF.

This clonotype showed up just a few times. V and J are TRBV5-6 and TRBJ2-7, with D uncertain. The CDR3 spans 13 residues. V was pared by 4 bases and J by 1 base, with 9 bases between. Germline V lookup: CDR1 SGHDT, CDR2 YYEEEE. The CDR3 loop is CASSPVGSYEQYF. CDR3 bases: TGTGCCAGCAGCCCGGTGGGTTCCTACGAGCAGTACTTC.

In this sample, this clonotype turned up a few times. The gene calls are TRBV5-1 and TRBJ1-4; D is uncertain. CDR1 SGHRS and CDR2 YFSETQ come from the germline V gene. V lost 2 bases and J lost 5, with 7 bases in between. This CDR3 is built from 13 residues. The CDR3 DNA follows: TGCGCCAGCAGCTTCTCGGGGAATGAAAAACTGTTTTTT. Protein product: CASSFSGNEKLFF. Full variable domain (rest looked up from reference TRBV5-1 and TRBJ1-4): KAGVTQTPRYLIKTRGQQVTLSCSPISGHRSVSWYQQTPGQGLQFLFEYFSETQRNKGNFPGRFSGRQFSNSRSEMNVSTLELGDSALYLCASSFSGNEKLFFGSGTQLSVL.

In its sample, this clonotype was seen a few times. The V gene is TRBV24-1, the J gene TRBJ1-2, with 11 nucleotides matching TRBD1. CDR1 and CDR2 from the germline V gene are KGHDR and SFDVKD. The CDR3 sequence is 15 residues long. The V and J ends lost 3 bases and 8 bases, in that order; junction bases with no gene match: 7. The CDR3 nucleotides are TGTGCCACCAGTGATCCAGGACAGGGGGCCGGAGGCTACACCTTC. As protein: CATSDPGQGAGGYTF.

There are a few counts of this clonotype. The rearrangement joins TRBV20-1 to TRBJ2-2, with a possible D match to TRBD2 (5 bases). Trimming took 5 bases from V and 4 from J, leaving 14 bases between them. In germline, CDR1 is DFQATT, CDR2 SNEGSKA (reference sequence). The CDR3 sequence is 14 residues long. In nucleotides, the CDR3 is TGCAGTGCTTTTAACCCGGGGTCCACCGGGGAGCTGTTTTTT. The encoded protein is CSAFNPGSTGELFF.

The rearrangement joins TRBV11-2 to TRBJ2-6, with a weak D call TRBD1 (5 bases). Deletions cut 11 bases from V and 2 bases from J, with 16 bases between. Germline CDR1 reads SGHAT; CDR2 reads FQNNGV. This CDR3 spans 15 amino acids. This CDR3 is CAGAGLRAGANVLTF. DNA for the CDR3: TGTGCCGGCGCAGGGCTCCGCGCTGGGGCCAACGTCCTGACTTTC.

The chain links TRBV18 to TRBJ2-5, with D possibly matching TRBD1 (5 bases). Trimming removed 3 bases from V and 3 bases from J, with 14 bases in between. In germline, CDR1 is KGHSH, CDR2 LQKENI. This CDR3 comprises 15 residues. DNA of the CDR3: TGTGCCAGCTCACCCAGGGCGAGAGTCGAAGAGACCCAGTACTTC. Amino acid sequence: CASSPRARVEETQYF.

This clonotype was picked up a small number of times. The genes are TRBV29-1 and TRBJ2-5; 7 positions match TRBD2. The CDR3 contains 14 residues. The germline CDR1 and CDR2 sequences are SQVTM and ANQGSEA. V lost 6 bases, J lost 1 base, and 8 bases stayed unmatched. The CDR3 coding sequence is TGCAGCGTAGGGGACTACCGGGCCCAAGAGACCCAGTACTTC. Residues: CSVGDYRAQETQYF.